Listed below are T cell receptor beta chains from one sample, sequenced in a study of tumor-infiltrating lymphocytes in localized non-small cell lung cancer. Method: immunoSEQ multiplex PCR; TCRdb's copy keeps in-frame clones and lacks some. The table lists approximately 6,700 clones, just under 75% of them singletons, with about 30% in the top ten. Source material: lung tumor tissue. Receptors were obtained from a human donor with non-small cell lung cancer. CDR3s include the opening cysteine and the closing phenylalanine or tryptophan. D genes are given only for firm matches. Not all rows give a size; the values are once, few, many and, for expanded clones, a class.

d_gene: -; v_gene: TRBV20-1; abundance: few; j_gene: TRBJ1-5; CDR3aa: CSAGPNQPQHF; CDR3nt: TGCAGTGCAGGTCCTAATCAGCCCCAGCATTTT
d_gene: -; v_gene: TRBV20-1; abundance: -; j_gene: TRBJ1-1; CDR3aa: CSAGQNTEAFF; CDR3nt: TGCAGTGCGGGACAGAACACTGAAGCTTTCTTT
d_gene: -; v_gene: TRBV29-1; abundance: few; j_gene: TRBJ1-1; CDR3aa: CSVLKGGNTEAFF; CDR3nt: TGCAGCGTTTTGAAGGGTGGGAACACTGAAGCTTTCTTT
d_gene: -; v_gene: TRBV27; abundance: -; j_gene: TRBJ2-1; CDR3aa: CASSLSAPQGNEQFF; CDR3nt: TGTGCCAGCAGTTTATCTGCACCCCAGGGGAATGAGCAGTTCTTC
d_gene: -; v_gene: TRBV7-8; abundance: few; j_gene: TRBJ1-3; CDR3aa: CASSPGYTIYF; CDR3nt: TGTGCCAGCAGCCCAGGCTACACCATATATTTT
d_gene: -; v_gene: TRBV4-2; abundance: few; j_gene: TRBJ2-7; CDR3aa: CASSQETLYEQYF; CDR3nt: TGTGCCAGCAGCCAAGAGACTCTCTACGAGCAGTACTTC
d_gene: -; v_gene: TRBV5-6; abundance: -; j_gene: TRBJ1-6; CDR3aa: CASRNRQAWDSPLHF; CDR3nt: TGTGCCAGCAGAAATCGACAGGCCTGGGATTCACCCCTCCACTTT
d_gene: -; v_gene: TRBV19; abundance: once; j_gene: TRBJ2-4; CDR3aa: CASSYPGFKNIQYF; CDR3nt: TGTGCCAGTAGCTATCCGGGCTTCAAAAACATTCAGTACTTC
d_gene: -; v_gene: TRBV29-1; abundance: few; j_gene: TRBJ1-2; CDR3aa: CSMLGGAGYTF; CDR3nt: TGCAGCATGCTTGGGGGCGCTGGCTACACCTTC
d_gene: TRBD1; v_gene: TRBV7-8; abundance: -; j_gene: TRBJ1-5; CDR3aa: CASSRRTGAVQPQHF; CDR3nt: TGTGCCAGCAGCCGGCGGACAGGGGCTGTCCAGCCCCAGCATTTT
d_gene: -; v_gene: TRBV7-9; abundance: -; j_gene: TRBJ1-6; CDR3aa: CASSSGTAYNSPLHF; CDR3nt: TGTGCCAGCAGCTCCGGGACGGCTTATAATTCACCCCTCCACTTT
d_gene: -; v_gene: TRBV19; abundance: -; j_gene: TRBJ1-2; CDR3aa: CASSPQANYGYTF; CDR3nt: TGTGCCAGTAGTCCCCAGGCTAACTATGGCTACACCTTC
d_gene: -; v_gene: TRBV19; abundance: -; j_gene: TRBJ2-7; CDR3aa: CASSQTGLSYEQYF; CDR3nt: TGTGCCAGTAGCCAGACAGGATTATCCTACGAGCAGTACTTC
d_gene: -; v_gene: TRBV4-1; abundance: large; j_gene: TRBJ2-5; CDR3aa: CASSQVFRGGETQYF; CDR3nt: TGCGCCAGCAGCCAGGTCTTTCGGGGTGGAGAGACCCAGTACTTC
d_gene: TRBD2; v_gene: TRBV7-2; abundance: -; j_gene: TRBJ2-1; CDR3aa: CASSLGGTSGGVYNEQFF; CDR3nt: TGTGCCAGCAGCTTAGGAGGGACTAGCGGGGGGGTATACAATGAGCAGTTCTTC
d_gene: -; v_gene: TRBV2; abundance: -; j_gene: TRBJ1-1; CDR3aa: CASRTPGTPNTEAFF; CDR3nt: TGTGCCAGCAGGACCCCCGGGACACCCAACACTGAAGCTTTCTTT
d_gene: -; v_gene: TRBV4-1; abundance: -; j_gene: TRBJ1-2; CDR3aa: CASSQDRWGYGYTF; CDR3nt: TGCGCCAGCAGCCAAGATCGCTGGGGTTATGGCTACACCTTC
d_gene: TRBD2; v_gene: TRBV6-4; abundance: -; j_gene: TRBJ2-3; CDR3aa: CASSASSGGFTDTQYF; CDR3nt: TGTGCCAGCAGTGCGTCTAGCGGGGGGTTCACAGATACGCAGTATTTT
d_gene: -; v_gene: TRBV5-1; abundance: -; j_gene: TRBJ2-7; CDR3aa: CASTSGYLGLYEQYF; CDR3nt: TGCGCCAGCACCTCGGGTTATCTGGGGTTGTACGAGCAGTACTTC
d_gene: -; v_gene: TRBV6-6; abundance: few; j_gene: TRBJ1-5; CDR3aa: CASSYSSATGSQPQHF; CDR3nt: TGTGCCAGCAGTTACTCCTCCGCGACGGGAAGTCAGCCCCAGCATTTT
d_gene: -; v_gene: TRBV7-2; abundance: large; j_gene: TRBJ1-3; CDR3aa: CASTLDWSSGNTIYF; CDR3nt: TGTGCCAGCACTCTAGACTGGAGCTCTGGAAACACCATATATTTT
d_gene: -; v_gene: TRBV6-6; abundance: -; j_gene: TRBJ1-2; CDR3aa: CASSYTRNYGYTF; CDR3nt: TGTGCCAGCAGTTATACCAGGAACTATGGCTACACCTTC
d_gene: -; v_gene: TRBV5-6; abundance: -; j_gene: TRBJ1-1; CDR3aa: CASSPLRGTEAFF; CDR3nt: TGTGCCAGCAGCCCTCTGCGTGGCACTGAAGCTTTCTTT
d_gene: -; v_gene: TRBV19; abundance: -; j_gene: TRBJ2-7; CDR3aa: CASSLTGRSYEQYF; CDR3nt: TGTGCCAGTAGCTTGACAGGGAGGTCCTACGAGCAGTACTTC
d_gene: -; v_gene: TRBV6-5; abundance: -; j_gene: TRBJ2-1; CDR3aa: CASSYRGVASNEQFF; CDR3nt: TGTGCCAGCAGTTATCGCGGGGTTGCCTCTAATGAGCAGTTCTTC
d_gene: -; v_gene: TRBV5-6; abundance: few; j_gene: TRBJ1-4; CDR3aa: CASSFLGFATNEKLFF; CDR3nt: TGTGCCAGCAGCTTCCTAGGGTTTGCAACTAATGAAAAACTGTTTTTT
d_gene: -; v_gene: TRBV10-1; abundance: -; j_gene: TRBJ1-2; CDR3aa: CASSDGDGYTF; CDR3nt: TGCGCCAGCAGTGATGGGGATGGCTACACCTTC
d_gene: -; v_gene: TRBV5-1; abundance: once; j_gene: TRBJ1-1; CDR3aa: CASSPRGGGTEAFF; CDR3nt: TGCGCCAGCAGTCCGCGGGGAGGAGGGACTGAAGCTTTCTTT
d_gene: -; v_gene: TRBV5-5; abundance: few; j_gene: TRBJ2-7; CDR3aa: CASSPWEQDYEQYF; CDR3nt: TGTGCCAGCAGCCCCTGGGAACAGGACTACGAGCAGTACTTC
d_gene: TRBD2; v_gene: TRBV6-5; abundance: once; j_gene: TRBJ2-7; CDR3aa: CASRQFGGWYEQYF; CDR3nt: TGTGCCAGCAGGCAATTCGGGGGGTGGTACGAGCAGTACTTC
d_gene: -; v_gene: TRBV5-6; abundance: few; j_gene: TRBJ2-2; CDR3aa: CASSLEVRGANGELFF; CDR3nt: TGTGCCAGCAGCTTGGAAGTGAGGGGCGCGAACGGGGAGCTGTTTTTT
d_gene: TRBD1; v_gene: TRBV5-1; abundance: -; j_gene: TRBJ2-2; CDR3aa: CASSITGGANTGELFF; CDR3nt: TGCGCCAGCAGCATAACAGGGGGCGCGAACACCGGGGAGCTGTTTTTT
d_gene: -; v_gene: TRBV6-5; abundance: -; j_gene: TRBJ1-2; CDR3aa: CASRFQGHNGYTF; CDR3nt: TGTGCCAGCAGATTCCAGGGACACAATGGCTACACCTTC
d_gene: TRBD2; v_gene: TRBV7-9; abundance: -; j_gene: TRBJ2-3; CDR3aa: CASSLSGGSDTQYF; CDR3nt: TGTGCCAGCAGCTTAAGCGGGGGGTCAGATACGCAGTATTTT
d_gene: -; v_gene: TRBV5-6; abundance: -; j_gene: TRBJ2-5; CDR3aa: CASSLNGGKTQYF; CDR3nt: TGTGCCAGCAGCTTGAACGGAGGGAAGACCCAGTACTTC
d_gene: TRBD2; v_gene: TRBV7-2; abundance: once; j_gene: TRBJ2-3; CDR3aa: CASSLGTSGGPDTQYF; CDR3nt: TGTGCCAGCAGCCTCGGGACTAGCGGAGGACCAGATACGCAGTATTTT
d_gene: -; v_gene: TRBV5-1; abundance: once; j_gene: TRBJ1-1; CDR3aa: CASSLAKSTGLNTEAFF; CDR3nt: TGCGCCAGCAGCTTGGCCAAGTCAACAGGGTTGAACACTGAAGCTTTCTTT
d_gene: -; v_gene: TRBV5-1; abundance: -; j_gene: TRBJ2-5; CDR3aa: CASSTRLVSKAAQYF; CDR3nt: TGCGCCAGCAGCACCAGACTAGTTTCCAAGGCGGCCCAGTACTTC
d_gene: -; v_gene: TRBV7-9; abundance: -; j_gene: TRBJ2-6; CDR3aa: CASSWMAGANVLTF; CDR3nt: TGTGCCAGCAGCTGGATGGCTGGGGCCAACGTCCTGACTTTC
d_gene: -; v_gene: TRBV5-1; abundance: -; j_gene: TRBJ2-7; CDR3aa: CASSPAGQNYEQYF; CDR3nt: TGCGCCAGCAGCCCGGCAGGACAGAACTACGAGCAGTACTTC
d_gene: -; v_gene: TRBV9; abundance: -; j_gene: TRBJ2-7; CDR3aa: CASSPSDRTYEQYF; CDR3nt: TGTGCCAGCAGCCCCTCCGACCGGACTTACGAGCAGTACTTC
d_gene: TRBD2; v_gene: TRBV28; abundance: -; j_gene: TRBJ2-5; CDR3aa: CASTPGGVETQYF; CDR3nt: TGTGCCAGCACCCCGGGGGGGGTAGAGACCCAGTACTTC
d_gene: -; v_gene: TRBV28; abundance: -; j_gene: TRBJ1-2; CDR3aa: CASRRLGQEHYGYTF; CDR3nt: TGTGCCAGCCGCCGGCTTGGGCAGGAGCATTATGGCTACACCTTC
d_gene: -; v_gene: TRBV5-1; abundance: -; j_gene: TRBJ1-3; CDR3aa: CASSLSQEDTIYF; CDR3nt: TGCGCCAGCAGCTTGTCTCAGGAAGACACCATATATTTT
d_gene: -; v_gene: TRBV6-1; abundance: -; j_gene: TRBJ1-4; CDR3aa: CASSVQGSGNEKLFF; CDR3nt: TGTGCCAGCAGTGTGCAGGGTTCCGGTAATGAAAAACTGTTTTTT
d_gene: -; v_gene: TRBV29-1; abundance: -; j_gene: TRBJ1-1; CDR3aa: CSVDLGMNTETFF; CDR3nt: TGCAGCGTTGATCTAGGGATGAACACTGAAACTTTCTTT
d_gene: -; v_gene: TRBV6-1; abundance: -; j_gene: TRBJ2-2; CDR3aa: CASSKYPGELFF; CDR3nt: TGTGCCAGCAGTAAATATCCCGGGGAGCTGTTTTTT
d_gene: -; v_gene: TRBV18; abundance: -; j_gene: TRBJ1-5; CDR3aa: CASSPPGVGSQPQHF; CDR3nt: TGTGCCAGCTCACCCCCCGGGGTTGGGAGCCAGCCCCAGCATTTT
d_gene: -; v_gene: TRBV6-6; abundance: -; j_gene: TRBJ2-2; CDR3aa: CASSLDTSGTGELFF; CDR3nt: TGTGCCAGCAGCCTGGACACCTCTGGCACCGGGGAGCTGTTTTTT
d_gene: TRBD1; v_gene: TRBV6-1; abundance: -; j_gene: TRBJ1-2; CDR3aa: CASSASTGGSAGYTF; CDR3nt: TGTGCCAGCAGTGCGTCGACAGGGGGCTCGGCTGGCTACACCTTC
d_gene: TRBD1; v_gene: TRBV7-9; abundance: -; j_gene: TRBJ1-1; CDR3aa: CASRRQGSDTEAFF; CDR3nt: TGTGCCAGCAGGCGACAGGGAAGTGACACTGAAGCTTTCTTT
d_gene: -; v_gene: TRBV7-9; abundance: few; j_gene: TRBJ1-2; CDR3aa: CASSSQTGTYGYTF; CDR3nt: TGTGCCAGCAGCTCGCAGACCGGGACCTATGGCTACACCTTC
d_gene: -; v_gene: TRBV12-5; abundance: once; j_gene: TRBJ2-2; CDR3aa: CASGLDGTGELFF; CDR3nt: TGTGCTAGTGGTTTGGACGGAACCGGGGAGCTGTTTTTT
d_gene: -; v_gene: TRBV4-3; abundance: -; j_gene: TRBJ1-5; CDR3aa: CASSQDLGRAQPQHF; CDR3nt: TGCGCCAGCAGCCAAGATTTGGGCAGGGCTCAGCCCCAGCATTTT
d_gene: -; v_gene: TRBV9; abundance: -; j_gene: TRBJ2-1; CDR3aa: CASSVGGQSYNEQFF; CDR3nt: TGTGCCAGCAGCGTAGGCGGACAGTCCTACAATGAGCAGTTCTTC
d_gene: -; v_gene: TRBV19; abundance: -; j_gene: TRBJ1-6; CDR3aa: CASTPTAHNSPLHF; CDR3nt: TGTGCCAGTACTCCGACAGCCCATAATTCACCCCTCCACTTT
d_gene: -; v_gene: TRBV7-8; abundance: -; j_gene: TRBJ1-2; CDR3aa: CASSFNGVYGYTF; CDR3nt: TGTGCCAGCAGCTTCAACGGCGTTTATGGCTACACCTTC
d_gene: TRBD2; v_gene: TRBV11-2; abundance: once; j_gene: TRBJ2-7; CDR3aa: CASSLNLGGGLIGYEQYF; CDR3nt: TGTGCCAGCAGCTTAAATCTCGGGGGGGGACTAATCGGATACGAGCAGTACTTC
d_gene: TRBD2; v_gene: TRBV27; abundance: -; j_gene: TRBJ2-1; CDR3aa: CASSLGLAGGPYNEQFF; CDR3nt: TGTGCCAGCAGTCTGGGACTAGCGGGGGGGCCATACAATGAGCAGTTCTTC